The T cell receptor beta chain described here comes from a study of cytomegalovirus exposure and HLA in healthy donors. Overall study results and limits: The study put 150 to 200 TCR beta chains on its list as cytomegalovirus-associated.

Primers: 60 Vbeta forward and 13 Jbeta reverse. TCRdb's copy holds only in-frame clones and misses some; the assay was immunoSEQ multiplex PCR. With 65,000 to 95,000 clones in the sample, the ten largest clones hold 1.4% to 1.5%. CDR3 length: 16 residues. Germline V gene sequence: CDR1 SGHVS, CDR2 FNYEAQ. V shed 6 bases, J shed 4 bases, and the junction held 9 bases outside the gene matches. Turning to this clone: Its antigen remains unknown.

The sequence was collected from a woman aged 55 to 70 in good health and CMV-seronegative. The rearrangement joins TRBV7-6 to TRBJ2-1, with 10 bases identical to TRBD2. Sequenced: PBMCs. In nucleotides, the CDR3 is TGTGCCAGCAGTTACCGGACTAGCGGAGCGTACAATGAGCAGTTCTTC. This sequence encodes CASSYRTSGAYNEQFF.